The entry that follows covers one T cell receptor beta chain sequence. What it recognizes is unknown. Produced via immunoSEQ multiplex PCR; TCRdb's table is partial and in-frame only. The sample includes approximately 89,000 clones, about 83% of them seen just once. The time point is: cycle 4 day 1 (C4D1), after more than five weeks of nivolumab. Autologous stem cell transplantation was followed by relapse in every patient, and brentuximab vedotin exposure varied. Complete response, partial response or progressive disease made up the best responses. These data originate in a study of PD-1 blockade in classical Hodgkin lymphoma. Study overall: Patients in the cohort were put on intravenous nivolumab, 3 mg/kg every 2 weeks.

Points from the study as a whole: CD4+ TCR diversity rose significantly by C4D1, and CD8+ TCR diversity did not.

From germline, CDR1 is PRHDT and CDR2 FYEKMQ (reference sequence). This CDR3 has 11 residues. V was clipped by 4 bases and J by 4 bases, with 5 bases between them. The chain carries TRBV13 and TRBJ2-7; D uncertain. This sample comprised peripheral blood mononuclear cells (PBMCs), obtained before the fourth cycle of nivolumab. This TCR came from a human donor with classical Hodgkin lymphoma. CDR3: CASSSEYEQYF. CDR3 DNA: TGTGCCAGCAGCTCAGAGTACGAGCAGTACTTC.